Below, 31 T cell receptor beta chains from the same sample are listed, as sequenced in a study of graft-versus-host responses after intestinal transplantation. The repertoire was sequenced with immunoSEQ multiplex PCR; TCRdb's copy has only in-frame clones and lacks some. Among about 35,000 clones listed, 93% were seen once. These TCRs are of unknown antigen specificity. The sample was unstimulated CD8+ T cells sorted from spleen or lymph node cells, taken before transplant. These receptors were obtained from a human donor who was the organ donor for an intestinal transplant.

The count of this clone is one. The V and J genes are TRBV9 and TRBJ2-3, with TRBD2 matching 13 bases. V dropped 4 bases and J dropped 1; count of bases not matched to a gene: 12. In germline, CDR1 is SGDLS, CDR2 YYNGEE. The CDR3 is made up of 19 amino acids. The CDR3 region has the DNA TGTGCCAGCAGCCTCACGGGACTAGCGGGACAAGGGGGCACAGATACGCAGTATTTT. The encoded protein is CASSLTGLAGQGGTDTQYF. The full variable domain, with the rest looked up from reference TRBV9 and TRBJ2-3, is DSGVTQTPKHLITATGQRVTLRCSPRSGDLSVYWYQQSLDQGLQFLIQYYNGEERAKGNILERFSAQQFPDLHSELNLSSLELGDSALYFCASSLTGLAGQGGTDTQYFGPGTRLTVL.

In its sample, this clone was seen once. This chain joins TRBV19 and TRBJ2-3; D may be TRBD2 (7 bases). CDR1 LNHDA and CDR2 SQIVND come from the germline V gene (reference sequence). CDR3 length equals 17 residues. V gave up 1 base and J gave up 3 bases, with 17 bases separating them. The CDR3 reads CASSIGGGSQRTDTQYF. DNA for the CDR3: TGTGCCAGTAGTATAGGCGGGGGCTCACAAAGAACAGATACGCAGTATTTT.

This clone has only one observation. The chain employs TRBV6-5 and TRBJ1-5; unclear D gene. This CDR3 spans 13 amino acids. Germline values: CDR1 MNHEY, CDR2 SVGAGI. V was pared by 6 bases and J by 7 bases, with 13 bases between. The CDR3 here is CASSRGFRQPQHF. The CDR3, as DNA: TGTGCCAGCAGCCGAGGGTTTCGCCAGCCCCAGCATTTT.

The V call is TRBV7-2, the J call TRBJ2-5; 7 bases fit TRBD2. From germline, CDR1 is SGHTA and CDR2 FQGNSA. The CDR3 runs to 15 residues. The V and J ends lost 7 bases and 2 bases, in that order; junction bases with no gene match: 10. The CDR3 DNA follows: TGTGCCAGCAACCTTTGGGGGAGGGGACAAGAGACCCAGTACTTC. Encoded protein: CASNLWGRGQETQYF.

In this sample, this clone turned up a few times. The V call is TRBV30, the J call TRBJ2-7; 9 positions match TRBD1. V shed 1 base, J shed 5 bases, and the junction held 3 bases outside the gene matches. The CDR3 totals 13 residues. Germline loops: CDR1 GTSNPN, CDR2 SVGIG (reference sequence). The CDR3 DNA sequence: TGTGCCTGGAGTGAGGGGACAGGGCACGAGCAGTACTTC. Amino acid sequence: CAWSEGTGHEQYF.

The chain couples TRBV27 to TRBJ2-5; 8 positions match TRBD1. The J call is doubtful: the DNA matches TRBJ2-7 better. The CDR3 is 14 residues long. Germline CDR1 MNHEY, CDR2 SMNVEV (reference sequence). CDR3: CASSWSRGHYEQYF. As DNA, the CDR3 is TGTGCCAGCAGTTGGAGCAGGGGGCACTACGAGCAGTACTTC.

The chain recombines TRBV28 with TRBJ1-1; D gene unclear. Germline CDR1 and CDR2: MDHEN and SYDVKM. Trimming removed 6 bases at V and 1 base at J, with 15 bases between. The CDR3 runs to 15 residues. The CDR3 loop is CASRPGTLQNTEAFF. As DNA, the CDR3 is TGTGCCAGCAGACCCGGTACATTACAGAACACTGAAGCTTTCTTT.

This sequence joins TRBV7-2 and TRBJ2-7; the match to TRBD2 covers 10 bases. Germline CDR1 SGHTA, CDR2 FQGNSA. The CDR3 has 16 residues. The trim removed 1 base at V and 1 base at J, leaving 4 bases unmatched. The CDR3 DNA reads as TGTGCCAGCAGCTTAGTCGCTAGCGGGAGTTCCTACGAGCAGTACTTC. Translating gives CASSLVASGSSYEQYF. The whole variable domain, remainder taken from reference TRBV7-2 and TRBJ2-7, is GAGVSQSPSNKVTEKGKDVELRCDPISGHTALYWYRQSLGQGLEFLIYFQGNSAPDKSGLPSDRFSAERTGGSVSTLTIQRTQQEDSAVYLCASSLVASGSSYEQYFGPGTRLTVT.

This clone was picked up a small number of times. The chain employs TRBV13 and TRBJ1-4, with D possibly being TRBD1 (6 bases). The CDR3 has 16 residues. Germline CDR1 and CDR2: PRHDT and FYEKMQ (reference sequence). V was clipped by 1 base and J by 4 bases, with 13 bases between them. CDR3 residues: CASSLAPRQVNEKLFF. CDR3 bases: TGTGCCAGCAGCTTAGCCCCTCGACAGGTTAATGAAAAACTGTTTTTT.

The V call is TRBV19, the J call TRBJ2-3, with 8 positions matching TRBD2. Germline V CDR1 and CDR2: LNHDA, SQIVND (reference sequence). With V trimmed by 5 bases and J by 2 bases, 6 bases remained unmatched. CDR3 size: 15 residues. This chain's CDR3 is CASSPFSGITDTQYF. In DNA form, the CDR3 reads TGTGCCAGTAGTCCCTTTAGCGGGATCACAGATACGCAGTATTTT.

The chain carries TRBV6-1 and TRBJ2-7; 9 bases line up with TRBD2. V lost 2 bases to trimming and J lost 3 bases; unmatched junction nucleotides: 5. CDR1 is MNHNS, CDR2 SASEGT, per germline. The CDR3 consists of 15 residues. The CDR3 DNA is TGTGCCAGCAGTGAACTTAGCGGGAGCCTCTACGAGCAGTACTTC. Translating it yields CASSELSGSLYEQYF.

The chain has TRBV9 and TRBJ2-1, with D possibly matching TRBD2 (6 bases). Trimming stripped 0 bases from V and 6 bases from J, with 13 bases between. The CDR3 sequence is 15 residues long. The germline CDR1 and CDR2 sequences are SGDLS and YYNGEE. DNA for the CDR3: TGTGCCAGCAGCGTAGGAATAGCGGTGATCAATGAGCAGTTCTTC. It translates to CASSVGIAVINEQFF.

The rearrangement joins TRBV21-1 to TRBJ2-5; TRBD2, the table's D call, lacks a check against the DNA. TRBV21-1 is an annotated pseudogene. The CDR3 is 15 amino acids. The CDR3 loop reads CASSNRLARQETQYF. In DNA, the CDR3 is TGTGCCAGCAGCAACCGACTAGCGCGCCAAGAGACCCAGTACTTC.

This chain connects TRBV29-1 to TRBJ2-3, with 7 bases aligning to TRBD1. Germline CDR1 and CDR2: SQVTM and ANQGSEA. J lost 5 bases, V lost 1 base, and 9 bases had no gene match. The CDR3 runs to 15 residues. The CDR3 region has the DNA TGCAGCGTTGAAGGGGGACAAGGGGGCGAAGATACGCAGTATTTT. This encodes CSVEGGQGGEDTQYF.

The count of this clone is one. The CDR3 spells CASSLLTSTDTQYF. The CDR3 DNA reads as TGTGCCAGCAGTTTATTAACGTCCACAGATACGCAGTATTTT. This rearrangement joins TRBV27 to TRBJ2-3; no reliable D call. V lost 1 base, J lost 2 bases, and 7 bases lay in between. Germline V gene sequence: CDR1 MNHEY, CDR2 SMNVEV (reference sequence). The CDR3 runs 14 residues.

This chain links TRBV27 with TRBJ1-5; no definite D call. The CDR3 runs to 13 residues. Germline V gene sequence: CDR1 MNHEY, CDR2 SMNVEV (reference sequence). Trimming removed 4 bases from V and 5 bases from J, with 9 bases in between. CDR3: CASSWSVDQPQHF. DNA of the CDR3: TGTGCCAGCAGTTGGTCGGTGGATCAGCCCCAGCATTTT.

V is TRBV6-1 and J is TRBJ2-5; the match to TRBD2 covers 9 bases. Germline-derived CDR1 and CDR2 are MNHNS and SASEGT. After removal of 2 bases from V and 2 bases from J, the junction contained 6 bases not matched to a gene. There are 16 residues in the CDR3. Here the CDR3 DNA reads TGTGCCAGCAGTGAAATAGCGGGAGAGTGGCAAGAGACCCAGTACTTC. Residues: CASSEIAGEWQETQYF.

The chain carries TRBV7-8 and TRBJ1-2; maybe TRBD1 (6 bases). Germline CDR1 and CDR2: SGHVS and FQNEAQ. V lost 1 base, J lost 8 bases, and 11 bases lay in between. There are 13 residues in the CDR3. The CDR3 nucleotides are TGTGCCAGCAGCTTAGGAACAGGGTACGGCTACACCTTC. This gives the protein CASSLGTGYGYTF.

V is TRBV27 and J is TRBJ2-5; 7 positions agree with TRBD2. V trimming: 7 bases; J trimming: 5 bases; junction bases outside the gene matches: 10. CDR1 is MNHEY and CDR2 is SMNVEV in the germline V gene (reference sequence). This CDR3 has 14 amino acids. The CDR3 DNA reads TGTGCCAGCAAGACTAGTATGGGGGGGGAGACCCAGTACTTC. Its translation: CASKTSMGGETQYF.

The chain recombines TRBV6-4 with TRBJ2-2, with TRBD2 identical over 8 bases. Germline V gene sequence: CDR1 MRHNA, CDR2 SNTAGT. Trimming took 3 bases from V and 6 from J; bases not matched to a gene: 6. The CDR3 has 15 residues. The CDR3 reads CASSDVAGRSGELFF. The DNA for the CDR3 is TGTGCCAGCAGTGATGTAGCGGGACGGTCCGGGGAGCTGTTTTTT.

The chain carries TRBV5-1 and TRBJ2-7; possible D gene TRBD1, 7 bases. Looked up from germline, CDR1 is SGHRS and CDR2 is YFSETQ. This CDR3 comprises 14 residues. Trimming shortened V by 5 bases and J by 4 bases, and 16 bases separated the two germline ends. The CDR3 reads CASRAAGGKYEQYF. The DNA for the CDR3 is TGCGCCAGCAGAGCGGCAGGGGGGAAATACGAGCAGTACTTC.

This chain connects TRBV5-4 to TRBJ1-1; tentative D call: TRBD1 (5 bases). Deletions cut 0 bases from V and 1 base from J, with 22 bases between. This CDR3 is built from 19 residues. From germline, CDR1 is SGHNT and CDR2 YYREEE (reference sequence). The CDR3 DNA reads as TGTGCCAGCAGCTTGGGGAGGGAGGGACCGCTGCAAGCGAACACTGAAGCTTTCTTT. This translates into CASSLGREGPLQANTEAFF.

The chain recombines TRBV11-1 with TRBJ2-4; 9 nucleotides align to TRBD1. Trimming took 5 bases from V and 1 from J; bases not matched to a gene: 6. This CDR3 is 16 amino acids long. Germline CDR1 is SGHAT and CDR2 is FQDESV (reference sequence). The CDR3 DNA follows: TGTGCCAGCAGCACGACGGGACAGGGTGCCAAAAACATTCAGTACTTC. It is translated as CASSTTGQGAKNIQYF. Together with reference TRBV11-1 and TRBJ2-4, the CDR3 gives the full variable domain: EAEVAQSPRYKITEKSQAVAFWCDPISGHATLYWYRQILGQGPELLVQFQDESVVDDSQLPKDRFSAERLKGVDSTLKIQPAELGDSAMYLCASSTTGQGAKNIQYFGAGTRLSVL.

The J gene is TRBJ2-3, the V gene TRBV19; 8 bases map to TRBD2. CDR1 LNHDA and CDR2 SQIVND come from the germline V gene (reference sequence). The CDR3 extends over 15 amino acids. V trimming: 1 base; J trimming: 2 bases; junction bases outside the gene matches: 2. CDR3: CASSIGGLVTDTQYF. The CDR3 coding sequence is TGTGCCAGTAGTATAGGGGGACTAGTCACAGATACGCAGTATTTT.

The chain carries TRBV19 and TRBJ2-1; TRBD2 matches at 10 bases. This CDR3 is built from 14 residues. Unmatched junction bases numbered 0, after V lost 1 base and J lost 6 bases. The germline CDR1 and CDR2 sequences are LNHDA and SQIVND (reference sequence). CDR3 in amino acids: CASSIGLAGNEQFF. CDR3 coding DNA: TGTGCCAGTAGTATAGGACTAGCGGGCAATGAGCAGTTCTTC.

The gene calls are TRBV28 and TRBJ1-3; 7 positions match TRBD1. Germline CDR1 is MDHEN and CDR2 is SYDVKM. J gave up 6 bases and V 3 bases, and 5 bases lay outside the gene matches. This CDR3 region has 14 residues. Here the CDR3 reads CASSFLGQANTIYF. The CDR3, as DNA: TGTGCCAGCAGTTTCCTAGGACAGGCAAACACCATATATTTT.

This chain's CDR3 is CASSYGTSFFYEQYF. The CDR3 nucleotides are TGTGCCAGCAGTTACGGGACTAGCTTCTTCTACGAGCAGTACTTC. This sequence joins TRBV6-6 and TRBJ2-7, with 9 nucleotides matching TRBD2. J was trimmed by 3 bases and V by 2 bases; bases with no gene match: 5. CDR1 and CDR2 (germline): MNHNY, SVGAGI (reference sequence). The CDR3 has 15 residues.

The CDR3 DNA reads as TGTGCCAGCAGCCAAGATATAACTAGTAAGTTCTATGAGCAGTTCTTC. The encoded protein is CASSQDITSKFYEQFF. The J gene is TRBJ2-1, the V gene TRBV4-2, with D tentatively TRBD2 (5 bases). Between the trimmed V and J ends, which lost 0 bases and 8 bases, there was a span of 17 bases. This CDR3 contains 16 residues. CDR1 is LGHNA, CDR2 YNFKEQ, per germline.

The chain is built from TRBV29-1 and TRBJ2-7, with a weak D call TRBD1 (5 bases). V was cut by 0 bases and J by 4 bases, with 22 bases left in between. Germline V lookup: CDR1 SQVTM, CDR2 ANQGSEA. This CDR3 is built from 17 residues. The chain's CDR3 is CSVEDFVSGSVGYEQYF. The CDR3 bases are TGCAGCGTTGAAGATTTCGTTTCAGGGTCTGTGGGGTACGAGCAGTACTTC.

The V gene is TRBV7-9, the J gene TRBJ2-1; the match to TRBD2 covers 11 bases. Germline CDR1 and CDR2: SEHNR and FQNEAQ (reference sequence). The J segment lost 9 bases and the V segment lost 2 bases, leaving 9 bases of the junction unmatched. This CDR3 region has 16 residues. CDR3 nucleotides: TGTGCCAGCAGCTTAAAAGTCGGACTAGCGGGTGGTGAGCAGTTCTTC. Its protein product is CASSLKVGLAGGEQFF.

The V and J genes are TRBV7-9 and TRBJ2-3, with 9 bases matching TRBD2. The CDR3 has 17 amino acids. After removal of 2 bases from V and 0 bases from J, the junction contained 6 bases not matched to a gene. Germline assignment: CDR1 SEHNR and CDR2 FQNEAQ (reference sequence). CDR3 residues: CASSLPSSGESTDTQYF. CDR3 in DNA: TGTGCCAGCAGCTTACCCTCTAGCGGGGAAAGCACAGATACGCAGTATTTT.